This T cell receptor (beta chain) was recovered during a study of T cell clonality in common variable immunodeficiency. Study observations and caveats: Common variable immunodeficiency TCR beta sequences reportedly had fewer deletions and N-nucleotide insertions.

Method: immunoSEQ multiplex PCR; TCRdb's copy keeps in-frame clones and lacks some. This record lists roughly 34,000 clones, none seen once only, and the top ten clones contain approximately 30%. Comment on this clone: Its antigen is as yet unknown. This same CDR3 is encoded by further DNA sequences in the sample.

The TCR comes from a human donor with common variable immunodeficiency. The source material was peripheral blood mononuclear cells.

The part of the CDR3 DNA that was read is TGTGCCAGCAGCTTATCTCAGGGTTCAGCCGGGGAG. This sequence encodes CASSLSQGSAGE. The whole CDR3 sequence is CASSLSQGSAGELFF. The chain joins TRBV7-6 to TRBJ2-2, with D tentatively TRBD1 (5 bases). The read terminates 3 residues before the CDR3 end, so the remaining end is supplied by the germline J gene. The CDR3 is 15 amino acids. Trimming shortened V by 2 bases and J by 6 bases, and 13 bases separated the two germline ends. Germline CDR1 reads SGHVS; CDR2 reads FNYEAQ.